Listed below are T cell receptor beta chains from one sample, sequenced in a study of OX40 agonist ivuxolimab in advanced cancers. Assay: immunoSEQ multiplex PCR; the TCRdb copy retains only in-frame clones and omits some. The sample contains some 78,000 clones, more than 70% of which appear only once. The input for sequencing was CD4+ or CD8+ T cells sorted from blood, taken in a trial of the OX40 agonist ivuxolimab. Every receptor here comes from an adult with an advanced solid tumor such as melanoma, head and neck, liver or kidney cancer. Both conserved end residues are part of each CDR3. Fields, in order: V gene, D gene, clone size, J gene, CDR3 protein, CDR3 DNA. A D gene is named only where the DNA matches it firmly. A row's size may be missing; if present it is once, few, many or a size class.

TRBV5-1	TRBD1	.	TRBJ1-2	CASSLAGTGREGYTF	TGCGCCAGCAGCTTGGCGGGGACAGGAAGAGAAGGCTACACCTTC
TRBV4-1	TRBD1	.	TRBJ2-3	CASSQDRTTDTQYF	TGCGCCAGCAGCCAGGACAGGACCACAGATACGCAGTATTTT
TRBV6-5	TRBD1	.	TRBJ2-3	CASKMLQGADTQYF	TGTGCCAGCAAGATGTTGCAGGGGGCAGATACGCAGTATTTT
TRBV6-1	.	.	TRBJ1-5	CASNSQGSGNQPQHF	TGTGCCAGCAATTCTCAGGGTAGTGGCAATCAGCCCCAGCATTTT
TRBV28	.	once	TRBJ1-2	CASSEGANYGYTF	TGTGCCAGCAGTGAAGGAGCTAACTATGGCTACACCTTC
TRBV29-1	.	.	TRBJ1-5	CSVGTGINQPQHF	TGCAGCGTTGGCACAGGGATAAATCAGCCCCAGCATTTT
TRBV6-5	.	.	TRBJ1-1	CASSYSGQSNTEAFF	TGTGCCAGCAGTTACTCCGGACAGTCGAACACTGAAGCTTTCTTT
TRBV2	.	.	TRBJ1-5	CASAGGNQPQHF	TGTGCCAGCGCCGGTGGCAATCAGCCCCAGCATTTT
TRBV7-2	TRBD1	.	TRBJ2-3	CASREGGSTDTQYF	TGTGCCAGCAGGGAAGGGGGCAGCACAGATACGCAGTATTTT
TRBV7-9	.	.	TRBJ2-3	CASRARVRADTQYF	TGTGCCAGCAGGGCGAGGGTGAGAGCAGATACGCAGTATTTT
TRBV5-1	.	.	TRBJ2-5	CASSLRDTPGETQYF	TGCGCCAGCAGCCTAAGGGACACCCCGGGCGAGACCCAGTACTTC
TRBV2	.	many	TRBJ1-2	CASSESGVGGYTF	TGTGCCAGCAGTGAGTCAGGGGTCGGTGGCTACACCTTC
TRBV4-3	TRBD1	.	TRBJ1-6	CASSQAGGGSPLHF	TGCGCCAGCAGCCAAGCAGGGGGGGGTTCACCCCTCCACTTT
TRBV18	.	.	TRBJ1-6	CASSPSGPINSPLHF	TGTGCCAGCTCACCTTCAGGGCCGATTAATTCACCCCTCCACTTT
TRBV6-6	TRBD1	.	TRBJ1-6	CASSYSQGANSPLHF	TGTGCCAGCAGTTACAGCCAGGGGGCGAATTCACCCCTCCACTTT